The rows below give T cell receptor beta chains drawn from one sample of a study of cytomegalovirus exposure and HLA in healthy donors. Sequencing used immunoSEQ multiplex PCR; TCRdb keeps in-frame clones, though not all of them. Among some 150,000 clones listed, about 78% were seen once. The sample taken for sequencing was PBMCs. The origin of the receptors is a male donor in good health and CMV-seronegative. The CDR3 runs from the conserved cysteine through the conserved F or W.

v_call,cdr3_aa
TRBV7-9,CASSLAQGVSGYTF
TRBV19,CASSIGTGARVTQYF
TRBV27,CASSQVGDRVGNEQFF
TRBV7-2,CASSTGQGAGELFF
TRBV6-1,CASSVTGTDQPQHF
TRBV30,CAWDFTDTQYF
TRBV2,CASSASGGIYEQYF
TRBV7-8,CASSYPIIGGASYNEQFF
TRBV5-1,CASSLSGTGVSYEQYF
TRBV28,CAITRGTGGEKLFF
TRBV19,CASSTGQGYNEQFF
TRBV18,CASSRGLAGDSEQFF
TRBV7-9,CASSSISQRGAPTDTQYF
TRBV6-1,CATTVSGNTIYF
TRBV19,CASSIVNTEAFF
TRBV7-9,CASSVRIGGAVEKLFF
TRBV9,CASSVVEGPGELFF